Below are 32 T cell receptor beta chains sequenced from a single sample in a study of CD8 T cells in ankylosing spondylitis. TCRdb reprocessed the 5' RACE reads via MiXCR and lists one record per CDR3 protein. The sample includes roughly 230,000 distinct CDR3 sequences, more than 15% of them seen just once. Sequenced: blood, either unsorted or a sorted T cell fraction (not recorded which). Every receptor here comes from a male donor with ankylosing spondylitis or in good health (not recorded which).

This clonotype was seen ten or more times. V and J are TRBV19 and TRBJ2-5; D might be TRBD1 (7 bases). Germline V gives CDR1 LNHDA, CDR2 SQIVND (reference sequence). Trimming took 10 bases from V and 2 from J, leaving 17 bases between them. CDR3 size: 14 residues. The CDR3: CATGDSKLQETQYF. CDR3 DNA: TGTGCCACGGGGGACAGTAAACTACAAGAGACCCAGTACTTC. The variable domain in full, completed from reference TRBV19 and TRBJ2-5, reads DGGITQSPKYLFRKEGQNVTLSCEQNLNHDAMYWYRQDPGQGLRLIYYSQIVNDFQKGDIAEGYSVSREKKESFPLTVTSAQKNPTAFYLCATGDSKLQETQYFGPGTRLLVL.

The table lists this clonotype with a few counts. This rearrangement joins TRBV5-8 to TRBJ2-5, with D perhaps matching TRBD1 (5 bases). The germline CDR1 and CDR2 sequences are SGHTS and YDEGEE. V dropped 4 bases and J dropped 5 bases, with 21 bases sitting between them. CDR3 length equals 16 residues. The CDR3 loop reads CASSGGQVKPRETQYF. In DNA form, the CDR3 reads TGTGCCAGCAGCGGTGGACAAGTTAAACCTCGGGAGACCCAGTACTTC.

This clonotype has only a few counts. CDR3 residues: CASSFQAGQTYEQYF. CDR3 nucleotide sequence: TGTGCCAGCAGTTTTCAGGCCGGGCAGACCTACGAGCAGTACTTC. The chain uses TRBV12-3 or TRBV12-4 and TRBJ2-7, with D uncertain. The CDR3 has 15 residues. The V and J ends lost 3 bases and 2 bases respectively, with 14 bases between them.

The chain recombines TRBV12-5 with TRBJ2-7, with TRBD2 matching 13 bases. The CDR3 covers 17 residues. The V segment lost 6 bases and the J segment 1 base; nucleotides outside the gene matches: 9. Germline V CDR1 and CDR2: LGHNT, FRNRAP. The CDR3, as DNA: TGTGCTAGTGGCCGGGGACTAGCGGGGCCTGCTTCCTACGAGCAGTACTTC. It is translated as CASGRGLAGPASYEQYF. Full variable domain (missing parts from reference TRBV12-5 and TRBJ2-7): DARVTQTPRHKVTEMGQEVTMRCQPILGHNTVFWYRQTMMQGLELLAYFRNRAPLDDSGMPKDRFSAEMPDATLATLKIQPSEPRDSAVYFCASGRGLAGPASYEQYFGPGTRLTVT.

This clonotype appeared a few times. The V gene is TRBV4-1, the J gene TRBJ1-5, with D possibly matching TRBD1 (6 bases). Per the germline V gene, CDR1 is MGHRA and CDR2 is YSYEKL. Trimming removed 3 bases from V and 4 bases from J, with 10 bases in between. This CDR3 has 14 residues. The CDR3 protein is CASSHRQVNQPQHF. In DNA, the CDR3 is TGCGCCAGCAGCCATCGACAGGTAAATCAGCCCCAGCATTTT.

This clonotype has a handful of counts. This sequence joins TRBV12-3 or TRBV12-4 and TRBJ1-4, with 9 bases aligning to TRBD1. Unmatched junction bases numbered 4, after V lost 2 bases and J lost 6 bases. The CDR3 runs 15 residues. DNA for the CDR3: TGTGCCAGCAGTTTATGGACAGGGGTTTATGAAAAACTGTTTTTT. Its translation is CASSLWTGVYEKLFF.

The table lists this clonotype with a few counts. The CDR3 reads CASSGTNYGYTF. The CDR3 coding sequence is TGTGCCAGCAGTGGCACAAACTATGGCTACACCTTC. The V and J genes are TRBV27 and TRBJ1-2; D is ambiguous. CDR1 and CDR2 from the germline V gene are MNHEY and SMNVEV (reference sequence). This CDR3 contains 12 residues. Trimming removed 5 bases at V and 2 bases at J, with 6 bases between.

V gene TRBV5-1 combines with J gene TRBJ2-7; D is unclear. Trimming took 5 bases from V and 3 from J, leaving 9 bases between them. Germline V gene data show CDR1 as SGHRS and CDR2 as YFSETQ. The length of the CDR3 is 12 residues. The CDR3 bases are TGCGCCAGCAGTGACGAAGGCTACGAGCAGTACTTC. Protein: CASSDEGYEQYF.

This clonotype has just a few counts. The gene calls are TRBV6-5 and TRBJ2-7; TRBD2 matches at 9 bases. This CDR3 is built from 15 residues. Germline V gene data show CDR1 as MNHEY and CDR2 as SVGAGI. The V and J ends lost 0 bases and 6 bases, in that order; junction bases with no gene match: 6. The chain's CDR3 is CASSYSAGGPIEQYF. DNA for the CDR3: TGTGCCAGCAGTTACTCGGCGGGAGGGCCGATCGAGCAGTACTTC.

The rearrangement joins TRBV29-1 to TRBJ2-1; 8 bases agree with TRBD1. Unmatched junction bases numbered 8, after V lost 6 bases and J lost 7 bases. The CDR3 consists of 13 residues. CDR1 and CDR2 (germline): SQVTM, ANQGSEA. The CDR3 coding sequence is TGCAGCGTGAGACAGGGGCTGGGTAATGAGCAGTTCTTC. Encoded protein: CSVRQGLGNEQFF.

This rearrangement joins TRBV7-2 to TRBJ2-7, with D perhaps matching TRBD2 (6 bases). The germline CDR1 and CDR2 sequences are SGHTA and FQGNSA. This CDR3 has 17 residues. Trimming removed 3 bases at V and 0 bases at J, with 18 bases between. This chain's CDR3 is CASSFVGLGSGSYEQYF. As DNA, the CDR3 is TGTGCCAGCAGCTTCGTCGGTCTCGGGAGTGGCTCCTACGAGCAGTACTTC.

In this sample, this clonotype turned up a few times. The chain combines TRBV7-9 with TRBJ2-7; either TRBD1 or TRBD2 may supply D (5 bases each). This CDR3 spans 16 amino acids. Trimming removed 1 base from V and 7 bases from J, with 20 bases in between. Germline values: CDR1 SEHNR, CDR2 FQNEAQ (reference sequence). In nucleotides, the CDR3 is TGTGCCAGCAGCTTAGACATCCTAGGGCCAGAGGGGGAGCAGTACTTC. The encoded protein is CASSLDILGPEGEQYF.

The rearrangement uses TRBV5-1 and TRBJ1-1; weak D call: TRBD1 (5 bases). Germline values: CDR1 SGHRS, CDR2 YFSETQ. The V and J ends lost 2 bases and 4 bases respectively, with 18 bases between them. The CDR3 consists of 16 residues. CDR3 DNA: TGCGCCAGCAGCTTATTAGAAGGACAACGCGGCACTGAAGCTTTCTTT. This sequence encodes CASSLLEGQRGTEAFF.

J is TRBJ2-3 and V is TRBV5-4, with 8 bases that match TRBD2. Trimming cost V 1 base and J 5 bases; bases outside gene matches: 6. The CDR3 length is 15 residues. Germline loops: CDR1 SGHNT, CDR2 YYREEE (reference sequence). DNA for the CDR3: TGTGCCAGCAGCTTGCGGACTAGCCCCGGAGATACGCAGTATTTT. Protein sequence: CASSLRTSPGDTQYF.

In this sample, this clonotype turned up a few times. This sequence joins TRBV5-1 and TRBJ2-3; no definite D call. CDR1 is SGHRS and CDR2 is YFSETQ in the germline V gene. CDR3 length: 17 residues. Trimming took 4 bases from V and 2 from J, leaving 20 bases between them. The CDR3 loop is CASSSEAIWPNTDTQYF. In nucleotides, the CDR3 is TGCGCCAGCAGCAGTGAGGCTATTTGGCCAAACACAGATACGCAGTATTTT.

The genes are TRBV20-1 and TRBJ2-1; TRBD2 aligns across 16 bases. This CDR3 comprises 17 residues. Per the germline V gene, CDR1 is DFQATT and CDR2 is SNEGSKA (reference sequence). J gave up 3 bases and V 7 bases, and 9 bases lay outside the gene matches. Written as DNA, the CDR3 is TGCAGTGTTAAGATGGGACTAGCGGGGGGGATCTACAATGAGCAGTTCTTC. It codes for CSVKMGLAGGIYNEQFF.

The table lists this clonotype with many counts. The chain combines TRBV9 with TRBJ2-7; D tentatively reads TRBD1 or TRBD2 (5 bases each). This CDR3 spans 16 amino acids. Germline V gives CDR1 SGDLS, CDR2 YYNGEE. Trimming cost V 6 bases and J 5 bases, with 24 bases left between them. The CDR3 region has the DNA TGTGCCAGCATCCACACGGTAGGGACCGGGACCCACGAGCAGTACTTC. Protein product: CASIHTVGTGTHEQYF.

This clonotype has a count of ten or more. The CDR3 nucleotides are TGTGCCAGCAGCTTGTCAGGACCAATCTACGAGCAGTACTTC. Translated, it gives CASSLSGPIYEQYF. The genes are TRBV5-6 and TRBJ2-7; D unresolved. The CDR3 covers 14 residues. Germline values: CDR1 SGHDT, CDR2 YYEEEE. Trimming left V 1 base short and J 3 bases short, with 11 bases between.

The V and J genes are TRBV12-5 and TRBJ2-1; 11 positions match TRBD2. This CDR3 contains 16 residues. The V gene end was trimmed by 6 bases and the J gene end by 4 bases; junction bases not matched to a gene: 8. CDR1 is LGHNT, CDR2 FRNRAP, per germline. This chain's CDR3 is CASGPLTSGSYNEQFF. For the CDR3, the DNA is TGTGCTAGTGGCCCTTTAACTAGCGGGAGTTACAATGAGCAGTTCTTC. Looking up the rest from reference TRBV12-5 and TRBJ2-1 gives the full variable domain: DARVTQTPRHKVTEMGQEVTMRCQPILGHNTVFWYRQTMMQGLELLAYFRNRAPLDDSGMPKDRFSAEMPDATLATLKIQPSEPRDSAVYFCASGPLTSGSYNEQFFGPGTRLTVL.

The chain joins TRBV20-1 to TRBJ2-7; TRBD2 matches at 7 bases. V lost 6 bases to trimming and J lost 3 bases; unmatched junction nucleotides: 11. CDR1 is DFQATT, CDR2 SNEGSKA, per germline (reference sequence). The CDR3 totals 14 residues. The CDR3 sequence: CSARLRDYHYEQYF. The CDR3 DNA follows: TGCAGTGCGCGGCTACGGGACTACCACTACGAGCAGTACTTC.

This clonotype was recorded a few times. The rearrangement joins TRBV6-1 to TRBJ2-5, with 7 bases lining up with TRBD2. Germline V gene lookup returns CDR1 MNHNS and CDR2 SASEGT. The CDR3 has 14 amino acids. With V trimmed by 6 bases and J by 1 base, 5 bases remained unmatched. CDR3 sequence reads: CASSPGLVQETQYF. CDR3 bases: TGTGCCAGCAGCCCCGGACTAGTCCAAGAGACCCAGTACTTC.

This sequence joins TRBV29-1 and TRBJ2-1, with TRBD2 matching 8 bases. V gave up 7 bases and J gave up 13 bases; unmatched junction bases: 21. Per germline, CDR1 SQVTM and CDR2 ANQGSEA. CDR3 length: 15 amino acids. The CDR3 DNA is TGCAGCGCGGTTCTGAGCGGGAGTATTATATTGGATCAGTTCTTC. Its protein is CSAVLSGSIILDQFF.

The sample holds a few counts of this clonotype. V usage is TRBV27 and J usage is TRBJ2-7; TRBD1 agrees at 9 bases. The germline V gene has CDR1 MNHEY and CDR2 SMNVEV (reference sequence). The CDR3 extends over 12 amino acids. J gave up 4 bases and V 10 bases, and 5 bases lay outside the gene matches. The CDR3: CATRTGVYEQYF. CDR3 in DNA: TGTGCCACCCGGACAGGGGTTTACGAGCAGTACTTC.

This clonotype was found a few times. The chain combines TRBV10-3 with TRBJ1-5; D uncertain. Trimming pared 11 bases from V and 2 bases from J, leaving 19 bases between. Germline V gene sequence: CDR1 ENHRY, CDR2 SYGVKD. There are 15 residues in the CDR3. The CDR3 loop reads CAAGERNMGNQPQHF. The CDR3 DNA is TGTGCCGCGGGTGAAAGGAATATGGGCAATCAGCCCCAGCATTTT.

The chain links TRBV29-1 to TRBJ2-2, with D unclear. Germline CDR1 is SQVTM and CDR2 is ANQGSEA. V shed 3 bases and J shed 5 bases, with 10 bases lying between them. The CDR3 loop spans 13 amino acids. CDR3 amino acids: CSVDGSQTGELFF. As DNA, the CDR3 is TGCAGCGTTGATGGGTCGCAGACCGGGGAGCTGTTTTTT.

This clonotype showed up just a few times. The chain uses TRBV20-1 and TRBJ2-1; TRBD2 matches at 9 bases. Losses at the gene ends were 3 bases for V and 1 base for J; bases not matched to a gene: 7. CDR3 length: 16 amino acids. The germline V gene encodes CDR1 DFQATT and CDR2 SNEGSKA (reference sequence). The CDR3 bases are TGCAGTGCTAGCGCTAGCGGGATCTGGTCCTACAATGAGCAGTTCTTC. Its translation is CSASASGIWSYNEQFF.

This clonotype was seen only a few times. The chain carries TRBV5-1 and TRBJ2-1; D unclear. This CDR3 has 15 amino acids. CDR1 SGHRS and CDR2 YFSETQ come from the germline V gene. V shed 0 bases and J shed 8 bases, with 15 bases lying between them. This CDR3 reads CASSLAYLERDEQFF. The CDR3 DNA sequence: TGCGCCAGCAGCTTGGCCTACTTGGAGAGAGATGAGCAGTTCTTC.

This clonotype was counted a few times. The chain has TRBV20-1 and TRBJ2-1, with D perhaps matching TRBD2 (7 bases). Germline assignment: CDR1 DFQATT and CDR2 SNEGSKA (reference sequence). The V end lost 4 bases, the J end lost 16 bases, and 26 bases lay between the germline ends. This CDR3 is built from 14 residues. Here the CDR3 DNA reads TGCAGTGCTATTCTCATAGGGGGGGGTAGCGAGAACTTCTTC. Residues: CSAILIGGGSENFF.

The V and J genes are TRBV4-1 and TRBJ1-6, with D maybe TRBD1 (5 bases). Trimming stripped 4 bases from V and 7 bases from J, with 14 bases between. The germline gives CDR1 MGHRA, CDR2 YSYEKL. The CDR3 runs to 15 residues. The CDR3 DNA sequence: TGCGCCAGCAGCCGGGTTCAGGGCGCAAATTCACCCCTCCACTTT. It is translated as CASSRVQGANSPLHF.

This clonotype was seen ten or more times. This rearrangement joins TRBV4-2 to TRBJ2-2, with D maybe TRBD1 (7 bases). The CDR3 sequence is 18 residues long. The V end was cut by 4 bases, the J end by 7 bases, with 25 bases between. Germline CDR1 and CDR2: LGHNA and YNFKEQ. The CDR3 protein is CASSRQGGGTPGSGELFF. The CDR3, as DNA: TGTGCCAGCAGCCGCCAGGGGGGCGGGACCCCCGGAAGCGGGGAGCTGTTTTTT.

The chain recombines TRBV20-1 with TRBJ2-1; TRBD2 agrees at 11 bases. This CDR3 contains 16 residues. Germline-derived CDR1 and CDR2 are DFQATT and SNEGSKA (reference sequence). Trimming at V came to 5 bases and at J to 0 bases, leaving 6 bases not matched to a gene. The CDR3 region has the DNA TGCAGTGCTCCACAGACTAGCGGGGTCTCCTACAATGAGCAGTTCTTC. It translates to CSAPQTSGVSYNEQFF.

The chain employs TRBV6-2 or TRBV6-3 and TRBJ2-3; 8 nucleotides line up with TRBD2. Germline CDR1 and CDR2: MNHEY and SVGEGT. V gave up 5 bases and J gave up 5 bases; unmatched junction bases: 6. This CDR3 has 14 amino acids. CDR3 sequence reads: CASSQRESQDTQYF. The CDR3, as DNA: TGTGCCAGCAGTCAGCGGGAGTCTCAAGATACGCAGTATTTT.